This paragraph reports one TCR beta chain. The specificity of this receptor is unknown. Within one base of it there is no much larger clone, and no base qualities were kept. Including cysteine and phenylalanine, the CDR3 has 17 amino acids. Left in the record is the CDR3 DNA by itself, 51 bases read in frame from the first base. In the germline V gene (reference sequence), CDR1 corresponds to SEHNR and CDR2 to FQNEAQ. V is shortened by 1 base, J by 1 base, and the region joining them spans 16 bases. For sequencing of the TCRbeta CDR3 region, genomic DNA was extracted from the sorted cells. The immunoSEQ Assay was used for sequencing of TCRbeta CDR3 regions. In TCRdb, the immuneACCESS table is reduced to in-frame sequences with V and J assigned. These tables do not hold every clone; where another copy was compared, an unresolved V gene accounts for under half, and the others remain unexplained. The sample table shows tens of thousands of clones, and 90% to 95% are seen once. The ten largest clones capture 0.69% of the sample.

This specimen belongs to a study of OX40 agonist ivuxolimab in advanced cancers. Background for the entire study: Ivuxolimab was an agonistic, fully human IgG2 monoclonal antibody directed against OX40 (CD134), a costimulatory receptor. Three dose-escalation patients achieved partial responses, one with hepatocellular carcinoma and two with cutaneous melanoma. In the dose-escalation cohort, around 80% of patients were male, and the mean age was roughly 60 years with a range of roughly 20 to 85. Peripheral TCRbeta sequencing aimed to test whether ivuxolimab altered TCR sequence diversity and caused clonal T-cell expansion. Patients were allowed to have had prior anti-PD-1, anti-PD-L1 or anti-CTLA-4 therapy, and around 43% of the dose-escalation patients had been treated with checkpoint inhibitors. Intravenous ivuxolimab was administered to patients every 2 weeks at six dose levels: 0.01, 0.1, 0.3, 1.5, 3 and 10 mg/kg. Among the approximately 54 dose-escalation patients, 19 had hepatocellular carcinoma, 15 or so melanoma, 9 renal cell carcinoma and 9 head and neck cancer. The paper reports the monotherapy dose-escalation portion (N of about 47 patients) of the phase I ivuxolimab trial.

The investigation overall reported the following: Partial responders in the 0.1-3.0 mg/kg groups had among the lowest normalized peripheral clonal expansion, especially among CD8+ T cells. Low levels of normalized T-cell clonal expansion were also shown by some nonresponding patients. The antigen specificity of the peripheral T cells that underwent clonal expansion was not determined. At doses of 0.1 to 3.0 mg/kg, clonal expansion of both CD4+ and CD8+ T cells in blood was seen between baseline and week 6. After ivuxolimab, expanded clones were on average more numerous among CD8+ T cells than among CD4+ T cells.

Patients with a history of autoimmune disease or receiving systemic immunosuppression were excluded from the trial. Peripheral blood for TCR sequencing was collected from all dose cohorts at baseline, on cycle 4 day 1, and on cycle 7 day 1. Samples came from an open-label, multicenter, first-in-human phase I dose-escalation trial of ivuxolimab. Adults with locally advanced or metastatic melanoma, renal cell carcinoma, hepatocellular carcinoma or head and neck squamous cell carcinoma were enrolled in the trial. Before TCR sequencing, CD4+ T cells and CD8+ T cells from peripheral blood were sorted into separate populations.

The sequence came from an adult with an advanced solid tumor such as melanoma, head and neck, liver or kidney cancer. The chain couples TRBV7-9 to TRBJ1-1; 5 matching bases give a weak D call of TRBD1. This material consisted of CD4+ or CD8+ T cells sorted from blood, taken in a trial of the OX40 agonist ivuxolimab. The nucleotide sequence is TGTGCCAGCAGCTTAGACGTGGGACGGTTCCGGAACACTGAAGCTTTCTTT. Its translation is CASSLDVGRFRNTEAFF.